One and the same sample provided the 19 T cell receptor beta chains below, sequenced in a study of control samples from healthy donors and cancer patients. Assay used: immunoSEQ multiplex PCR; TCRdb lists only in-frame clones, some missing. The table has about 98,000 clones, around 80% seen once. The specimen was blood. These receptors all come from a man in his fifties or sixties in good health.

The chain combines TRBV5-1 with TRBJ1-2; the match to TRBD1 covers 8 bases. CDR3 length: 14 residues. J gave up 4 bases and V 4 bases, and 6 bases lay outside the gene matches. CDR1 is SGHRS and CDR2 is YFSETQ in the germline V gene. CDR3 loop: CASSPGGDFYGYTF. DNA for the CDR3: TGCGCCAGCAGCCCAGGGGGCGATTTCTATGGCTACACCTTC.

This chain uses TRBV5-4 with TRBJ2-1, with 8 nucleotides matching TRBD2. This CDR3 is built from 17 residues. Germline lookup yields CDR1 SGHNT and CDR2 YYREEE (reference sequence). V was clipped by 2 bases and J by 2 bases; unmatched bases: 9. CDR3 nucleotide sequence: TGTGCCAGCAGCTTATCCGAACGGGAGGGTCCCTACAATGAGCAGTTCTTC. It is translated as CASSLSEREGPYNEQFF.

V gene TRBV19 combines with J gene TRBJ1-2; 9 nucleotides match TRBD1. V lost 5 bases and J lost 7; bases outside the gene matches: 14. The CDR3 length is 16 residues. Germline lookup yields CDR1 LNHDA and CDR2 SQIVND (reference sequence). For the CDR3, the DNA is TGTGCCAGTAGTCTAGGGACAGGGAGTTTTGGTTCTGGCTACACCTTC. This sequence encodes CASSLGTGSFGSGYTF.

The CDR3 sequence is CASSPRVASSYEQYF. The CDR3 DNA reads TGTGCCAGCAGCCCGCGGGTGGCCAGCTCCTACGAGCAGTACTTC. The chain is built from TRBV3-1 (or the pseudogene TRBV3-2) and TRBJ2-7, with a tentative D call TRBD2 (5 bases). Germline V gene data show CDR1 as LGHDT and CDR2 as YNNKEL (reference sequence). The V end lost 4 bases, the J end lost 0 bases, and 13 bases lay between the germline ends. CDR3 size: 15 residues.

The V call is TRBV5-8, the J call TRBJ2-7; D is perhaps TRBD1 (5 bases). Germline CDR1 and CDR2: SGHTS and YDEGEE. Trimming took 1 base from V and 0 from J, leaving 11 bases between them. The CDR3 length is 15 residues. The CDR3: CASSLRTLISYEQYF. In DNA, the CDR3 is TGTGCCAGCAGCTTGAGGACACTGATCTCCTACGAGCAGTACTTC.

V gene TRBV19 combines with J gene TRBJ2-3, with TRBD2 identical over 10 bases. The length of the CDR3 is 17 residues. The junction had 11 bases not matched to a gene; V was cut back by 6 bases and J by 2 bases. Germline V lookup: CDR1 LNHDA, CDR2 SQIVND (reference sequence). Here the CDR3 reads CASSPGRAGGVTDTQYF. In nucleotides, the CDR3 is TGTGCCAGTAGCCCCGGCCGAGCGGGGGGGGTCACAGATACGCAGTATTTT.

This sequence joins TRBV6-2 or TRBV6-3 and TRBJ2-1, with a possible D match to TRBD2 (7 bases). The ends were cut back, 7 bases at V and 4 bases at J, with 20 bases in the middle. CDR1 is MNHEY, CDR2 SVGEGT, per germline. The CDR3 is 16 amino acids. CDR3 coding DNA: TGTGCCAGCACCCCCCCGGGGGGCCCAGATTACAATGAGCAGTTCTTC. Protein product: CASTPPGGPDYNEQFF.

The chain couples TRBV18 to TRBJ1-1; TRBD1 aligns across 7 bases. Trimming cost V 8 bases and J 1 base; bases outside gene matches: 4. This CDR3 region has 13 residues. Germline V gene data show CDR1 as KGHSH and CDR2 as LQKENI. CDR3 coding DNA: TGTGCCAGCATGGGACAGCAGAACACTGAAGCTTTCTTT. This gives the protein CASMGQQNTEAFF.

In this sample, this clone turned up once. The chain joins TRBV4-2 to TRBJ2-2, with 10 positions matching TRBD2. The CDR3 runs to 18 residues. CDR1 is LGHNA, CDR2 YNFKEQ, per germline. Trimming removed 1 base from V and 3 bases from J; junction bases left unmatched: 8. This CDR3 reads CASSQASGLAGDTGELFF. Here the CDR3 DNA reads TGTGCCAGCAGCCAAGCTTCTGGGCTAGCGGGAGACACCGGGGAGCTGTTTTTT.

The CDR3 sequence: CASSLSSTGGGGGYTF. CDR3 sequence (DNA): TGTGCCAGCAGTTTATCCTCGACAGGGGGAGGGGGTGGCTACACCTTC. The genes are TRBV27 and TRBJ1-2; 9 bases are shared with TRBD1. The J segment lost 7 bases and the V segment lost 0 bases, leaving 9 bases of the junction unmatched. Per the germline V gene, CDR1 is MNHEY and CDR2 is SMNVEV (reference sequence). The CDR3 length is 16 residues.

This clone was seen a few times. V usage is TRBV5-1 and J usage is TRBJ2-7; D might be TRBD2 (5 bases). Trimming removed 7 bases at V and 6 bases at J, with 17 bases between. CDR3 length: 13 residues. CDR1 is SGHRS and CDR2 is YFSETQ in the germline V gene. For the CDR3, the DNA is TGCGCCAGCCATAGTACGAATCGGGGCGAGCAGTACTTC. The encoded protein is CASHSTNRGEQYF.

The chain links TRBV7-2 to TRBJ2-1; D not resolved. Deletions cut 3 bases from V and 5 bases from J, with 11 bases between. Germline V gives CDR1 SGHTA, CDR2 FQGNSA. CDR3 length: 14 amino acids. CDR3 protein: CASSLGSFNNEQFF. CDR3 DNA sequence: TGTGCCAGCAGCTTGGGTAGTTTCAACAATGAGCAGTTCTTC.

The V call is TRBV20-1, the J call TRBJ2-7; D is ambiguous. The V and J ends lost 2 bases and 4 bases respectively, with 6 bases between them. Per germline, CDR1 DFQATT and CDR2 SNEGSKA (reference sequence). The length of the CDR3 is 11 residues. The CDR3 nucleotides are TGCAGTGCTAGAAAAGGGTACGAGCAGTACTTC. Its protein is CSARKGYEQYF.

This clone was seen only a few times. This chain uses TRBV3-1 (or the pseudogene TRBV3-2) with TRBJ2-7, with 7 nucleotides matching TRBD1. Germline V gene data show CDR1 as LGHDT and CDR2 as YNNKEL (reference sequence). This CDR3 contains 14 residues. After removal of 6 bases from V and 3 bases from J, the junction contained 8 bases not matched to a gene. CDR3 sequence reads: CASSQGVGDYEQYF. In DNA form, the CDR3 reads TGTGCCAGCAGTCAGGGGGTCGGGGACTACGAGCAGTACTTC.

The chain uses TRBV19 and TRBJ2-2; TRBD2 agrees at 11 bases. This CDR3 comprises 17 residues. The germline V gene has CDR1 LNHDA and CDR2 SQIVND (reference sequence). J lost 8 bases, V lost 5 bases, and 13 bases had no gene match. CDR3: CASSPSTSGRRFGELFF. CDR3 bases: TGTGCCAGTAGTCCGTCTACTAGCGGGAGAAGGTTTGGGGAGCTGTTTTTT.

The chain is built from TRBV29-1 and TRBJ2-7; D gene unclear. The V gene lost 5 bases and the J gene lost 3 bases, with 8 bases spanning the gap. This CDR3 has 11 amino acids. Germline CDR1 reads SQVTM; CDR2 reads ANQGSEA. The CDR3, as DNA: TGCAGCGTTCTAAGTGGCTACGAGCAGTACTTC. It yields the protein CSVLSGYEQYF.

This clone was recorded only once. J is TRBJ1-1 and V is TRBV19; D gene unclear. This CDR3 spans 12 amino acids. CDR1 is LNHDA and CDR2 is SQIVND in the germline V gene (reference sequence). V lost 6 bases and J 8 bases, leaving 13 bases between the germline ends. Here the CDR3 reads CASRSRNSEAFF. CDR3 coding DNA: TGTGCCAGTAGGTCTCGGAACAGCGAAGCTTTCTTT.

The chain is built from TRBV6-6 and TRBJ1-5; D remains unclear. Germline V gene data show CDR1 as MNHNY and CDR2 as SVGAGI (reference sequence). This CDR3 has 15 residues. V was cut by 0 bases and J by 1 base, with 7 bases left in between. The DNA for the CDR3 is TGTGCCAGCAGTTACTCGACACAGAGCAATCAGCCCCAGCATTTT. Translation: CASSYSTQSNQPQHF.

The chain is built from TRBV5-4 and TRBJ2-7; possible D gene TRBD2, 6 bases. V was pared by 4 bases and J by 1 base, with 12 bases between. The CDR3 extends over 14 amino acids. From germline, CDR1 is SGHNT and CDR2 YYREEE (reference sequence). This CDR3 is CASSLGTVSYEQYF. CDR3 DNA sequence: TGTGCCAGCAGCCTCGGGACTGTTTCCTACGAGCAGTACTTC.